The present T cell receptor beta chain was sequenced within a study of cytomegalovirus exposure and HLA in healthy donors. V lost 6 bases, J lost 2 bases, and 11 bases stayed unmatched. This CDR3 comprises 18 residues. Per germline, CDR1 LNHDA and CDR2 SQIVND (reference sequence). General observations from the study: Cytomegalovirus association was listed for about 180 TCR beta chains. A later analysis reportedly found that, within productive TCRs, an Asian-associated ancestry cluster had fewer N-insertions than the mean observed across the roughly 700 donors. TCR beta V- and J-gene trimming, according to a later analysis, was linked to a missense DCLRE1C variant.

Each donor was nominally healthy when sampled (though unrecorded immune exposures were likely). Primers included in the PCR were 60 Vbeta and 13 Jbeta primers. The protocol was immunoSEQ multiplex PCR, while the TCRdb copy is restricted to in-frame clones and leaves out a portion. Altogether roughly 60,000 clones are present, approximately 80% being singletons, with the ten largest covering about 4.3%. On this clone: Antigen unknown.

The receptor was derived from a young man in good health and CMV-seronegative. The chain has TRBV19 and TRBJ2-3, with 13 bases fitting TRBD2. The sequencing input was PBMCs. The CDR3, as DNA: TGTGCCAGTAGGGGACTAGCGGGGCGCAGGGGTCACACAGATACGCAGTATTTT. Its translation: CASRGLAGRRGHTDTQYF.